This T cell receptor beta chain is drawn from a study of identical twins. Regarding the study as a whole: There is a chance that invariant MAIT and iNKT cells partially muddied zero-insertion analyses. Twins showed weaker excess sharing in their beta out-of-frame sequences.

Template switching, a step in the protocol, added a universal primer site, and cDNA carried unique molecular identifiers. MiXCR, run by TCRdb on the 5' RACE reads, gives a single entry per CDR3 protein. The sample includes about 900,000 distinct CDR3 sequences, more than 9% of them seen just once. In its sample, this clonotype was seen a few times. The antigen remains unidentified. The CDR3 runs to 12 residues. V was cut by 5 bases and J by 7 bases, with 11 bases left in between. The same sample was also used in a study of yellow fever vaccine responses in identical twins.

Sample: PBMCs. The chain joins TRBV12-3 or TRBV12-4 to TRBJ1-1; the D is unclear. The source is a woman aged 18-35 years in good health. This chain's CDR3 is CASSRAGGEAFF. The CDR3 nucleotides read TGTGCCAGCAGTCGAGCAGGAGGTGAAGCTTTCTTT.